This T cell receptor beta chain was obtained from a study of T cells in Graves' hyperthyroidism and ophthalmopathy. Study-wide context: Upon initial diagnosis and before any treatment, peripheral blood was collected. Study-wide findings and caveats: Most expanded thyroid clonotypes above 0.001 recurred in blood. Stable hyperthyroidism and ophthalmopathy were separated using 13 V-J signatures.

Diagnostic decisions used clinical symptoms, serum thyroxine and TRAb, thyroid ultrasound and orbital computed tomography. RNA transcripts yielded amplified TCR beta CDR3 regions. TCR CDR3 underwent first-round RT-PCR with the HTBI primer set. MiXCR was run by TCRdb on the multiplex PCR reads, yielding one entry per CDR3 protein. The sample lists about 340,000 distinct CDR3 sequences; around a sixth were seen once. Germline loops: CDR1 SGHAT, CDR2 FQDESV (reference sequence). The CDR3 extends over 13 amino acids. The V and J ends lost 6 bases and 4 bases respectively, with 12 bases between them. The table lists this clonotype with many counts. The antigen is undetermined.

The source is a woman aged 45-65 years with Graves' hyperthyroidism. What was sequenced was blood. The V and J genes are TRBV11-1 and TRBJ2-5; D uncertain. CDR3 amino acids: CASSPSRVETQYF. In DNA, the CDR3 is TGTGCCAGCAGTCCTAGTAGGGTAGAGACCCAGTACTTC. The entire variable domain, with the rest obtained from reference TRBV11-1 and TRBJ2-5, is as follows: EAEVAQSPRYKITEKSQAVAFWCDPISGHATLYWYRQILGQGPELLVQFQDESVVDDSQLPKDRFSAERLKGVDSTLKIQPAELGDSAMYLCASSPSRVETQYFGPGTRLLVL.